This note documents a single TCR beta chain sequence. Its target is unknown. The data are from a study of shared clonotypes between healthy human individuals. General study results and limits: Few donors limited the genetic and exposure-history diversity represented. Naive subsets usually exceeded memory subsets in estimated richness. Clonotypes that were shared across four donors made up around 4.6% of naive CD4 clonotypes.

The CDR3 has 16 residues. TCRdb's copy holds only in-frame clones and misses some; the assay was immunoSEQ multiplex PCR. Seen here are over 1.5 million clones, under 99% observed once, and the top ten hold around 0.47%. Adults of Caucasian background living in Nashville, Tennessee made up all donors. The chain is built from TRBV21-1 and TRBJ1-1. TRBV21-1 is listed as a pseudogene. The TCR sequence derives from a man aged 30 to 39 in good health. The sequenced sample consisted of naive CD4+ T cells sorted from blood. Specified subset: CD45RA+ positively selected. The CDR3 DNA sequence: TGTGCCAGCAGGGCGCACAGGGGAGGGATGAACACTGAAGCTTTCTTT. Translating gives CASRAHRGGMNTEAFF.